This TCR beta chain was sequenced during a study of vaccination effects on CD4 cells after COVID-19. Regarding the study as a whole: Both infection-induced and vaccine-induced clones contracted markedly at late post-vaccination timepoints.

Sequencing was performed with immunoSEQ multiplex PCR; in TCRdb, only in-frame clones are kept and a portion is missing. The sample contains tens of thousands of clones, roughly 80% of which appear only once. The V and J ends lost 2 bases and 3 bases respectively, with 11 bases between them. CDR1 and CDR2 from the germline V gene are MGHRA and YSYEKL. This CDR3 is 15 amino acids long. A note on this clone: Its target is unknown.

Subsequent to roughly 9 days of culture, CD4+ T cells were isolated. All participants had two doses of either the BNT162b2 or mRNA-1273 vaccine. Material: CD4+ T cells from PBMCs cultured without peptide, obtained after COVID-19 vaccination. This chain joins TRBV4-1 and TRBJ2-4, with D perhaps given as TRBD1 or TRBD2 (5 bases each). The sequence came from a human donor who received a COVID-19 vaccine. The CDR3 here is CASSQTGTHKNIQYF. CDR3 bases: TGCGCCAGCAGCCAAACCGGGACCCACAAAAACATTCAGTACTTC.